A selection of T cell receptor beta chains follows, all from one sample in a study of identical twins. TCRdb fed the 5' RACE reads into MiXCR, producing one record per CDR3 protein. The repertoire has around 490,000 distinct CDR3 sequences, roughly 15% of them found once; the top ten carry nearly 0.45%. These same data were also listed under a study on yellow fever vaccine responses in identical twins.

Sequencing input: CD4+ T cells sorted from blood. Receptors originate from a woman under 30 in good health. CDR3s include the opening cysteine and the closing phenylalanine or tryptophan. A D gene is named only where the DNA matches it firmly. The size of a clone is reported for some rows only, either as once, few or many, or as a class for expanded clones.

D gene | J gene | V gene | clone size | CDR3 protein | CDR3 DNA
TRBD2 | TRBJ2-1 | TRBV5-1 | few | CASSSQASGGNEQFF | TGCGCCAGCAGCAGCCAGGCTAGCGGGGGTAATGAGCAGTTCTTC
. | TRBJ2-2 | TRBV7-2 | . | CASSFLIFTGELFF | TGTGCCAGCAGCTTTTTAATCTTTACCGGGGAGCTGTTTTTT
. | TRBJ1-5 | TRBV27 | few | CASRTGDSSNQPQHF | TGTGCCAGCAGAACAGGCGACTCGAGTAATCAGCCCCAGCATTTT
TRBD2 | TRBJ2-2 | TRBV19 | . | CASSLRLAGVAGELFF | TGTGCCAGTAGTCTACGACTAGCGGGAGTCGCCGGGGAGCTGTTTTTT
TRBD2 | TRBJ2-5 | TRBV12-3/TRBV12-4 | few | CASRLFGTGGETQYF | TGTGCCAGCAGACTTTTCGGGACGGGGGGAGAGACCCAGTACTTC
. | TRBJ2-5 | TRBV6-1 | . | CASSEGVGLQETQYF | TGTGCCAGCAGTGAGGGGGTAGGACTTCAAGAGACCCAGTACTTC
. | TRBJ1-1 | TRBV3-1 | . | CASRMHTGSTEAFF | TGTGCCAGCAGGATGCATACAGGGAGCACTGAAGCTTTCTTT
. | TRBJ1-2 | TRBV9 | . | CASSVERITGSRNGYTF | TGTGCCAGCAGCGTAGAAAGGATCACAGGAAGCCGGAATGGCTACACCTTC
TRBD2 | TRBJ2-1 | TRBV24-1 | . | CATSDQGTSGFNEQFF | TGTGCCACCAGTGATCAAGGGACTAGCGGATTCAATGAGCAGTTCTTC
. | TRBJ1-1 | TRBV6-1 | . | CASSRQGAVGTEAFF | TGTGCCAGCAGCCGACAAGGGGCCGTCGGCACTGAAGCTTTCTTT
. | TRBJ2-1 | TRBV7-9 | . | CASSRRQEGEQFF | TGTGCCAGCAGCAGAAGACAGGAGGGTGAGCAGTTCTTC
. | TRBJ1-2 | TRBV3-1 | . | CASRGRGSTYGYTF | TGTGCCAGCAGGGGCCGGGGCAGCACCTATGGCTACACCTTC
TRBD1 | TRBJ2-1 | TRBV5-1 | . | CASSLAGTGGEQFF | TGCGCCAGCAGCTTGGCCGGGACAGGGGGTGAGCAGTTCTTC
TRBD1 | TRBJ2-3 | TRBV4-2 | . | CASSPSSGQGTDTQYF | TGTGCCAGCAGCCCCTCTTCGGGACAGGGCACAGATACGCAGTATTTT
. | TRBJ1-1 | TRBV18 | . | CASSPRSGLTEAFF | TGTGCCAGCTCACCCCGGTCGGGGTTAACTGAAGCTTTCTTT
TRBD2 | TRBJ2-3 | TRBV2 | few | CASTKRGVTDTQYF | TGTGCCAGCACGAAGCGGGGGGTCACAGATACGCAGTATTTT
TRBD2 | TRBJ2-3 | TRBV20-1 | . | CSGTSGGTDTQYF | TGCAGCGGGACTAGCGGGGGCACAGATACGCAGTATTTT
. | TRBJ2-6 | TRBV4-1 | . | CASSQDWAGGANVLTF | TGCGCCAGCAGCCAAGATTGGGCAGGTGGGGCCAACGTCCTGACTTTC
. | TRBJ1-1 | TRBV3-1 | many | CASSQSGGRTEAFF | TGTGCCAGCAGCCAATCGGGGGGACGAACTGAAGCTTTCTTT
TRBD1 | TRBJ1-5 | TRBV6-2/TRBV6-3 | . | CASSSDRGINQPQHF | TGTGCCAGCAGTTCGGACAGGGGGATCAATCAGCCCCAGCATTTT
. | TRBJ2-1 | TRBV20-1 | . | CSALDSSYNEQFF | TGCAGTGCCCTGGACAGCTCCTACAATGAGCAGTTCTTC
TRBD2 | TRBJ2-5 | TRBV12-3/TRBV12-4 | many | CASSLTSGPQETQYF | TGTGCCAGCAGTTTAACTAGCGGGCCCCAAGAGACCCAGTACTTC
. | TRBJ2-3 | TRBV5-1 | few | CASSWGHGVDTQYF | TGCGCCAGCAGCTGGGGCCACGGGGTAGATACGCAGTATTTT
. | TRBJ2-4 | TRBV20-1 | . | CSALGRIAKNIQYF | TGCAGTGCGCTCGGTAGAATAGCCAAAAACATTCAGTACTTC
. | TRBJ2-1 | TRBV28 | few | CAEGSSMNEQFF | TGTGCCGAGGGATCCTCGATGAATGAGCAGTTCTTC
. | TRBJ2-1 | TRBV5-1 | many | CASSLDQRYGQFF | TGCGCCAGCAGCTTGGATCAGCGCTATGGGCAGTTCTTC
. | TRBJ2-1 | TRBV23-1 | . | CASSQSSLWAGAPNEQFF | TGCGCCAGCAGTCAATCGAGCCTATGGGCGGGGGCCCCCAATGAGCAGTTCTTC
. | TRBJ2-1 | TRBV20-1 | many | CSASIPANPLQFF | TGCAGTGCTAGCATCCCGGCAAATCCTTTGCAGTTCTTC
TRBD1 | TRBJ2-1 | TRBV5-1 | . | CASKPGQGVVEQFF | TGCGCCAGCAAACCGGGACAGGGTGTGGTCGAGCAGTTCTTC
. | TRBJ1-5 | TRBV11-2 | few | CASSLEHPTTNQPQHF | TGTGCCAGCAGTTTAGAGCACCCCACGACGAATCAGCCCCAGCATTTT
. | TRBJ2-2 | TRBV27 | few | CASKAGVNTGELFF | TGTGCCAGCAAAGCAGGGGTGAACACCGGGGAGCTGTTTTTT
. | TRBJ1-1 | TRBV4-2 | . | CASSQEPAENTEAFF | TGTGCCAGCAGCCAGGAACCGGCGGAGAACACTGAAGCTTTCTTT
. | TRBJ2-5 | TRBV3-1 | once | CATSQDQGRPWTQYF | TGTGCCACCAGCCAAGATCAGGGCCGCCCGTGGACCCAGTACTTC
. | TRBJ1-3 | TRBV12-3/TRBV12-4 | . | CASRVLEGTIYF | TGTGCGAGCAGGGTATTGGAAGGCACCATATATTTT
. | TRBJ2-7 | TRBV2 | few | CASSELSSEQYF | TGTGCCAGCAGTGAACTAAGCTCCGAGCAGTACTTC
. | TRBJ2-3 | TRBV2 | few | CASSEFAGTRDTQYF | TGTGCCAGCAGTGAATTTGCGGGAACGAGAGATACGCAGTATTTT
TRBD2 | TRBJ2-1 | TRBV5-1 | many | CASANGGKYNEQFF | TGCGCCAGTGCTAACGGGGGGAAGTACAATGAGCAGTTCTTC
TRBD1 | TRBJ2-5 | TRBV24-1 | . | CATCDFSGSGTGVGVDRETQYF | TGTGCCACCTGTGATTTTTCGGGGTCCGGGACAGGGGTCGGTGTGGATCGGGAGACCCAGTACTTC
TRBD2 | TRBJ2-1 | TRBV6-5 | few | CASSPGGREQFF | TGTGCCAGCAGTCCGGGGGGTAGAGAGCAGTTCTTC
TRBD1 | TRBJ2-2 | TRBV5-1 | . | CASTTTGGTGELYF | TGCGCCAGCACCACGACAGGGGGCACCGGGGAGCTGTATTTT
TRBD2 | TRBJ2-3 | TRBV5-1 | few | CASSPTSGGATDTQYF | TGCGCCAGCAGCCCGACTAGCGGGGGGGCCACAGATACGCAGTATTTT
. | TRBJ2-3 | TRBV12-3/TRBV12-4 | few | CASSSSSPTQYF | TGTGCCAGCAGTTCGTCGTCCCCTACGCAGTATTTT
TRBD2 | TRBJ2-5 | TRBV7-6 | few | CASSKGGRPQETQYF | TGTGCCAGCAGCAAGGGCGGGAGGCCGCAGGAGACCCAGTACTTC
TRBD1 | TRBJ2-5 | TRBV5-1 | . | CASSLGDRVGETQYF | TGCGCCAGCAGCTTGGGGGACAGGGTCGGGGAGACCCAGTACTTC
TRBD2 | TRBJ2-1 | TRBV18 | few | CASSPGTIYNEQFF | TGTGCCAGCTCACCTGGGACTATCTACAATGAGCAGTTCTTC
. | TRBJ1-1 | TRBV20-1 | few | CSAPPVNTEAFF | TGCAGTGCTCCCCCCGTAAACACTGAAGCTTTCTTT
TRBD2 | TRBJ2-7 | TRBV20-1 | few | CSAVGTSGSYEQYF | TGCAGTGCCGTCGGGACTAGCGGGAGTTACGAGCAGTACTTC
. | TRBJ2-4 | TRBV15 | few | CATRPSLGQTKNIQYF | TGTGCCACCAGACCTTCCCTAGGACAGACCAAAAACATTCAGTACTTC
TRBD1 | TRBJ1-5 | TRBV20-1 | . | CSARDPDRGVYSNQPQHF | TGCAGTGCTAGAGATCCGGACAGGGGGGTATATAGCAATCAGCCCCAGCATTTT
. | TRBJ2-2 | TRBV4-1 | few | CASSQERGTGELFF | TGCGCCAGCAGCCAAGAAAGGGGGACCGGGGAGCTGTTTTTT